The 15 T cell receptor beta chains presented below share a single source sample, sequenced in a study of regulatory T cells in long-lasting Graves disease. With iRepertoire HTBI primers and Arm-PCR of CDR3 regions, TCR beta libraries were built. MiXCR, run by TCRdb on the multiplex PCR reads, gives a single entry per CDR3 protein. Here the sample spans more than 450,000 distinct CDR3 sequences, around 16% being singletons. Time point: newly diagnosed GD, antithyroid drugs for less than 3 months. PBMCs were the source of the RNA used for TCR sequencing. The sample was also reused in another study, on T cells in Graves' hyperthyroidism and ophthalmopathy.

Material: peripheral blood mononuclear cells (PBMCs), obtained at new diagnosis, from a patient treated with antithyroid drugs. Source of these receptors: a man aged 40-50 years with Graves disease.

This clonotype was recorded at least ten times. This rearrangement joins TRBV12-3 or TRBV12-4 to TRBJ1-5, with TRBD1 identical over 9 bases. This CDR3 has 17 residues. V dropped 6 bases and J dropped 6; count of bases not matched to a gene: 15. CDR3 protein: CASRSGTGRMGGQPQHF. The CDR3 DNA reads TGTGCCAGCAGATCCGGGACAGGGAGGATGGGGGGTCAGCCCCAGCATTTT.

This clonotype was counted at least ten times. V is TRBV6-1 and J is TRBJ1-1, with D unresolved. The germline V and J ends were trimmed by 5 bases and 4 bases, with 11 bases remaining between them. Per the germline V gene, CDR1 is MNHNS and CDR2 is SASEGT. This CDR3 comprises 13 residues. The CDR3 nucleotides read TGTGCCAGCAGTAACGAGGTTGGCACTGAAGCTTTCTTT. Its protein is CASSNEVGTEAFF.

This clonotype has at least ten counts. CDR3 sequence reads: CASSPWGQAAIYEQYF. Written as DNA, the CDR3 is TGTGCCAGCAGCCCATGGGGACAGGCGGCTATTTACGAGCAGTACTTC. The chain combines TRBV3-1 with TRBJ2-7, with TRBD1 matching 8 bases. The germline V gene has CDR1 LGHDT and CDR2 YNNKEL (reference sequence). V trimming: 4 bases; J trimming: 4 bases; junction bases outside the gene matches: 12. This CDR3 region has 16 residues.

Written as DNA, the CDR3 is TGTGCCAGCAGACACTCCCGACAGGGGCGCGGTACGGAAGCTTTCTTT. Its translation is CASRHSRQGRGTEAFF. The chain carries TRBV28 and TRBJ1-1; 8 bases map to TRBD1. The junction had 17 bases not matched to a gene; V was cut back by 6 bases and J by 8 bases. This CDR3 is 16 amino acids long. Germline CDR1 MDHEN, CDR2 SYDVKM.

The J gene is TRBJ1-1, the V gene TRBV6-1, with 10 bases lining up with TRBD1. V lost 4 bases and J lost 1; bases outside the gene matches: 9. This CDR3 is built from 17 residues. Germline V gene lookup returns CDR1 MNHNS and CDR2 SASEGT. The CDR3 reads CASSAAETGGANTEAFF. For the CDR3, the DNA is TGTGCCAGCAGTGCGGCAGAGACAGGGGGCGCGAACACTGAAGCTTTCTTT.

This clonotype was seen repeatedly, ten times or more. The gene calls are TRBV5-1 and TRBJ1-1, with D unclear. Per the germline V gene, CDR1 is SGHRS and CDR2 is YFSETQ. The CDR3 runs 15 residues. V gave up 0 bases and J gave up 1 base, with 10 bases separating them. Written as DNA, the CDR3 is TGCGCCAGCAGCTTGGACCGACCTGAGAACACTGAAGCTTTCTTT. This codes for CASSLDRPENTEAFF.

Regarding this clonotype: A single base is all that separates this from a far larger clone, so a read error is likely. This sequence joins TRBV7-2 and TRBJ2-7; D unclear. The assigned J gene may be wrong: the sequence end matches TRBJ2-1 better. The CDR3 consists of 12 residues. The germline V gene has CDR1 SGHTA and CDR2 FQGNSA. The chain's CDR3 is CAGSLVVREQFF. The CDR3 DNA follows: TGTGCCGGCAGCTTAGTAGTCCGTGAGCAGTTCTTC.

This clonotype is categorized as medium-sized. The gene calls are TRBV7-9 and TRBJ2-3; D is unresolved. This CDR3 is built from 16 residues. Germline lookup yields CDR1 SEHNR and CDR2 FQNEAQ (reference sequence). With 5 bases removed from V and 0 bases from J, the gap between germline ends came to 15 bases. The CDR3: CASSRKQRQSTDTQYF. CDR3 nucleotides: TGTGCCAGCAGCAGGAAACAGAGACAAAGCACAGATACGCAGTATTTT.

This clonotype was seen ten or more times. The chain uses TRBV12-3 or TRBV12-4 and TRBJ1-2; D is uncertain. The CDR3 consists of 12 residues. Trimming took 5 bases from V and 2 from J, leaving 6 bases between them. CDR3 sequence reads: CASSPGNYGYTF. The CDR3 DNA reads as TGTGCCAGCAGTCCTGGCAACTATGGCTACACCTTC.

This clonotype was observed many times. This chain uses TRBV20-1 with TRBJ2-3; D not certain. Trimming cost V 4 bases and J 0 bases, with 11 bases left between them. This CDR3 is built from 14 residues. Germline-derived CDR1 and CDR2 are DFQATT and SNEGSKA (reference sequence). CDR3 coding DNA: TGCAGTGCTATAATAGATGGGAGCACAGATACGCAGTATTTT. It codes for CSAIIDGSTDTQYF.

This clonotype was counted at least ten times. This rearrangement joins TRBV12-3 or TRBV12-4 to TRBJ2-1, with TRBD2 identical over 7 bases. This CDR3 spans 15 amino acids. Germline trimming cut 3 bases from V and 6 bases from J; bases unmatched to any gene: 8. The CDR3 spells CASSFGEGGSNEQFF. The CDR3 DNA is TGTGCCAGCAGTTTCGGGGAGGGAGGCTCCAATGAGCAGTTCTTC.

The chain has TRBV5-4 and TRBJ2-1; D unresolved. The CDR3 covers 14 residues. V was cut by 3 bases and J by 10 bases, with 17 bases left in between. Per germline, CDR1 SGHNT and CDR2 YYREEE (reference sequence). As DNA, the CDR3 is TGTGCCAGCAGCTCTGGACCCCTTAAGGGCGAGCAGTTCTTC. Translation: CASSSGPLKGEQFF.

This clonotype was seen repeatedly, ten times or more. J is TRBJ2-7 and V is TRBV5-1; weak D call: TRBD1 (6 bases). V gave up 5 bases and J gave up 1 base, with 10 bases separating them. In germline, CDR1 is SGHRS, CDR2 YFSETQ. This CDR3 is 13 amino acids long. Here the CDR3 reads CASSHGQSYEQYF. The CDR3 nucleotides read TGCGCCAGCAGTCATGGACAGTCCTACGAGCAGTACTTC. Supplemented by reference TRBV5-1 and TRBJ2-7, the full variable domain reads KAGVTQTPRYLIKTRGQQVTLSCSPISGHRSVSWYQQTPGQGLQFLFEYFSETQRNKGNFPGRFSGRQFSNSRSEMNVSTLELGDSALYLCASSHGQSYEQYFGPGTRLTVT.

This clonotype was observed at least ten times. The rearrangement joins TRBV2 to TRBJ2-1; D is undetermined. The CDR3 has 16 amino acids. Trimming took off 1 base at V and 7 bases at J, with 17 bases between the two ends. Germline-derived CDR1 and CDR2 are SNHLY and FYNNEI. The CDR3 loop reads CASSEVGDPLRNEQFF. The CDR3 region has the DNA TGTGCCAGCAGTGAAGTAGGAGACCCATTACGGAATGAGCAGTTCTTC.

V gene TRBV27 combines with J gene TRBJ2-7; weak D call: TRBD1 (6 bases). CDR3 length: 14 amino acids. Germline loops: CDR1 MNHEY, CDR2 SMNVEV (reference sequence). The V gene lost 1 base and the J gene lost 3 bases, with 10 bases spanning the gap. CDR3: CASSLYNRDYEQYF. The DNA of the CDR3 is TGTGCCAGCAGTTTATATAACAGGGACTACGAGCAGTACTTC.